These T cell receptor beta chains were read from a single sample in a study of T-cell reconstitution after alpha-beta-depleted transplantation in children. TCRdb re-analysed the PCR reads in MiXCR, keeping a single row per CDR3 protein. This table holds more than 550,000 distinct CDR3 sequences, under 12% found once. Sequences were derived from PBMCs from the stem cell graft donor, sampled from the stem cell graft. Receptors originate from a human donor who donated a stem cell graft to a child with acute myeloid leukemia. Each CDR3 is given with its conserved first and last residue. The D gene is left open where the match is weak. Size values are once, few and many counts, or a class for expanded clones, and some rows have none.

CASSFRTSAFSDEQFF	TGTGCCAGCAGCTTCCGGACTAGCGCTTTTTCCGATGAGCAGTTCTTC	TRBD2	few	TRBV14	TRBJ2-1
CASPSGRTDTQYF	TGTGCCAGCCCTAGCGGCCGCACAGATACGCAGTATTTT	TRBD2	.	TRBV11-1	TRBJ2-3
CSARARTRGGETQYF	TGCAGTGCTAGAGCCCGCACGAGAGGAGGGGAGACCCAGTACTTC	.	few	TRBV20-1	TRBJ2-5
CASSLGRTNYGYTF	TGCGCCAGCAGCTTAGGGAGAACTAACTATGGCTACACCTTC	.	many	TRBV5-1	TRBJ1-2
CSVRVAGGPVVTGELFF	TGCAGCGTACGAGTAGCGGGAGGGCCCGTGGTCACCGGGGAGCTGTTTTTT	TRBD2	.	TRBV29-1	TRBJ2-2
CASSFGGRAYNEQFF	TGTGCCAGCAGCTTCGGCGGGAGGGCCTACAATGAGCAGTTCTTC	TRBD2	few	TRBV7-9	TRBJ2-1
CASSLGVRTGMNIQYF	TGCGCCAGCAGCTTGGGCGTCAGGACAGGGATGAACATTCAGTACTTC	TRBD1	.	TRBV5-1	TRBJ2-4
CAISESGTGSGANVLTF	TGTGCCATCAGTGAGTCTGGGACGGGCTCTGGGGCCAACGTCCTGACTTTC	.	many	TRBV10-3	TRBJ2-6
CASSAPRGASAETQYF	TGTGCCAGCAGTGCCCCCCGGGGGGCCTCGGCGGAGACCCAGTACTTC	.	.	TRBV3-1	TRBJ2-5
CATRPGQAVRGQFF	TGTGCCACCCGTCCGGGACAGGCCGTACGGGGGCAGTTCTTC	TRBD1	once	TRBV15	TRBJ2-1
CASSQVSSVRDTQYF	TGTGCCAGCAGCCAAGTATCCAGCGTGAGAGATACGCAGTATTTT	.	few	TRBV3-1	TRBJ2-3
CSAGGLDYEQYF	TGCAGTGCTGGGGGACTCGACTACGAGCAGTACTTC	.	.	TRBV20-1	TRBJ2-7
CASSRWAEGETQYF	TGCGCCAGCAGCCGATGGGCGGAGGGCGAGACCCAGTACTTC	.	many	TRBV4-3	TRBJ2-5
CASSQDMGLGANVLTF	TGCGCCAGCAGCCAAGATATGGGATTGGGGGCCAACGTCCTGACTTTC	.	many	TRBV4-3	TRBJ2-6
CANRQAENTEAFF	TGTGCCAACCGACAGGCCGAGAACACTGAAGCTTTCTTT	.	many	TRBV12-3/TRBV12-4	TRBJ1-1
CASSFNNSPLHF	TGTGCCAGCAGTTTCAACAATTCACCCCTCCACTTT	.	many	TRBV12-3/TRBV12-4	TRBJ1-6
CSARDRRTIGDQPQHF	TGCAGTGCTAGAGATCGGAGGACAATCGGGGATCAGCCCCAGCATTTT	.	many	TRBV20-1	TRBJ1-5
CASSLWGVQGAKVQFF	TGTGCCAGCAGTTTATGGGGGGTCCAGGGGGCGAAGGTCCAGTTCTTC	TRBD1	.	TRBV28	TRBJ2-1
CASSQGQGAGMSQEQYF	TGTGCCAGCAGCCAAGGACAGGGGGCCGGTATGTCGCAGGAGCAGTACTTC	TRBD1	.	TRBV4-2	TRBJ2-7
CATSDLVGMDEQFF	TGTGCCACCAGTGATTTAGTCGGTATGGATGAGCAGTTCTTC	.	many	TRBV24-1	TRBJ2-1
CASSLEVSRADEQFF	TGTGCCAGCAGCTTAGAGGTCTCCAGGGCGGATGAGCAGTTCTTC	.	few	TRBV7-8	TRBJ2-1